The rows below give T cell receptor beta chains drawn from one sample of a study of long-term antiretroviral therapy in people with HIV. Generated by immunoSEQ multiplex PCR, the TCRdb table keeps only in-frame clones and is missing some. The table shows tens of thousands of clones, with approximately 80% occurring only once. Material: unsorted PBMCs, obtained 0.3 years after starting antiretroviral therapy. Source of these receptors: a man over 45 with HIV. Both conserved end residues are trimmed from each CDR3. The order of the fields is clone size, V gene, J gene, CDR3 protein. The size of a clone is reported for some rows only, either as once, few or many, or as a class for expanded clones.

NA,TRBV14,TRBJ1-2,ASSQLKGWNYGYT
NA,TRBV7-9,TRBJ2-5,ASSLARLETQY
NA,TRBV28,TRBJ1-2,ASSSVGGRGTNYGYT
NA,TRBV23-1,TRBJ2-2,ASWPGQGPGELF
NA,TRBV9,TRBJ1-5,ASSESGGIKPQH
NA,TRBV27,TRBJ1-2,ARQGNSDYGYT
NA,TRBV5-4,TRBJ2-3,ASSLALLAGGTDTQY
NA,TRBV7-2,TRBJ2-7,ASSLVLNEQY
NA,TRBV2,TRBJ2-2,ASNRDMGTGELF
NA,TRBV4-3,TRBJ2-2,ASSQESWRGGGELF
NA,TRBV2,TRBJ2-7,ASSKQIIRAYEQY
NA,TRBV18,TRBJ2-3,ASSPNQGDTQY
once,TRBV11-2,TRBJ2-7,ASSLGGQSYEQY
NA,TRBV5-1,TRBJ2-7,ASSLDRGLDEQY
NA,TRBV30,TRBJ2-7,AWRGVGEQY
NA,TRBV10-3,TRBJ2-3,AISASGSSTDTQY
NA,TRBV9,TRBJ2-7,ASSVTDSGSYEQY
NA,TRBV7-2,TRBJ2-7,ASSLVSGRGEQY
once,TRBV30,TRBJ1-3,ACPEQGAPGNTIY
NA,TRBV6-1,TRBJ2-7,ASSGVTYEQY
NA,TRBV30,TRBJ1-5,AWSVKASNQPQH
NA,TRBV7-2,TRBJ2-3,ASSTQDTQY
once,TRBV2,TRBJ2-3,ASRGGGVGVPAHRTDTQY
medium-sized,TRBV19,TRBJ1-5,ASSWGHSNQPQH
NA,TRBV19,TRBJ2-7,ASSPRRDRFYEQY
once,TRBV28,TRBJ2-7,ASSFSLAGYYEQY
NA,TRBV28,TRBJ2-7,ASSLYPLQGYEQY
NA,TRBV28,TRBJ2-7,ASTVRGEQY
NA,TRBV4-1,TRBJ2-1,ASSHAGRGPHNEQF
NA,TRBV2,TRBJ2-3,ASYPTRDTQY
NA,TRBV9,TRBJ2-5,ASSPPFAASATQY
NA,TRBV5-8,TRBJ1-1,ASSLEGNEAF
NA,TRBV4-3,TRBJ1-3,ASSQGVPHSGNTIY
NA,TRBV4-1,TRBJ2-3,ASSYRASGGAEDTQY
NA,TRBV28,TRBJ2-7,ASSFVPRDRATYEQY
NA,TRBV7-9,TRBJ2-7,ASSPDREIYEQY
medium-sized,TRBV7-6,TRBJ1-2,ASSLATGGRDGYT
NA,TRBV10-3,TRBJ2-2,AISTGQGGIGELF
NA,TRBV10-1,TRBJ2-3,ASSGDRASTDTQY
NA,TRBV5-5,TRBJ2-2,ASNQIGGGELF
NA,TRBV2,TRBJ1-3,ASSGGSSGNTIY
NA,TRBV28,TRBJ1-6,ASSWTGVILPLH
NA,TRBV11-2,TRBJ1-5,ASSPRQGLGDQPQH
NA,TRBV19,TRBJ1-5,ASSLQTGSNQPQH
NA,TRBV29-1,TRBJ2-1,SVEVRRASYNEQF
medium-sized,TRBV29-1,TRBJ2-1,SVGGQSSSYNEQF
NA,TRBV6-5,TRBJ2-7,ASSYDRGTWEQY
NA,TRBV19,TRBJ1-4,ASSPRTGGKAPF